This TCR beta chain originates from a study of Ad26.COV2.S vaccination and SARS-CoV-2 variants. Study background: Ad26.COV2.S given intramuscularly, once or twice 56 days apart. Points from the study as a whole: Vaccine recipients surpassed placebo recipients in spike-specific TCR breadth. The authors reported substantial breadth in spike-specific CD8+ and CD4+ T cell responses after vaccination.

The CDR3 runs 15 residues. Between the trimmed V and J ends, which lost 5 bases and 2 bases, there was a span of 12 bases. In germline, CDR1 is SGHAT, CDR2 FQDESV (reference sequence). Generated by immunoSEQ multiplex PCR, the TCRdb table keeps only in-frame clones and is missing some. This table holds roughly 700,000 clones, roughly 90% found once. The treatment denotes: around 19 received Ad26.COV2.S at low or high dose, single or two shots; 5 received placebo; per-sample allocation not given. At day 63 after the first vaccine or placebo injection, samples were drawn. The shot given was an Ad26 vector that makes Wuhan-strain SARS-CoV-2 spike. As concerns this clone: The target antigen is unknown.

This chain links TRBV11-1 with TRBJ2-2; perhaps D is TRBD1 or TRBD2 (5 bases each). The clonotype comes from a person aged 18-60 years who received the Ad26.COV2.S COVID-19 vaccine or a placebo. The sequencing here drew on peripheral blood, taken in a trial of Ad26.COV2.S vaccine versus placebo. CDR3 nucleotide sequence: TGTGCCAGCAGCCCGGGGCAAGCTAACACCGGGGAGCTGTTTTTT. It codes for CASSPGQANTGELFF.